Listed here are 10 T cell receptor beta chains from one sample, sequenced in a study of T cells in Graves' hyperthyroidism and ophthalmopathy. TCR beta CDR3 regions were amplified from RNA transcripts. First-round RT-PCR with HTBI primers amplified the TCR CDR3 region. TCRdb re-analysed the multiplex PCR reads in MiXCR, keeping a single row per CDR3 protein. The sample has hundreds of thousands of distinct CDR3 sequences, roughly 15% seen once. The source material was blood. Receptors were obtained from a middle-aged woman with Graves' ophthalmopathy.

The chain carries TRBV7-9 and TRBJ2-3, with D uncertain. Germline values: CDR1 SEHNR, CDR2 FQNEAQ (reference sequence). The CDR3 spans 12 residues. V shed 5 bases and J shed 1 base, with 4 bases lying between them. The CDR3 sequence is CASSQGTDTQYF. CDR3 DNA: TGTGCCAGCAGCCAAGGCACAGATACGCAGTATTTT.

This clonotype showed up many times. The J gene is TRBJ1-5, the V gene TRBV28; no firm D call. Germline lookup yields CDR1 MDHEN and CDR2 SYDVKM. The CDR3 loop spans 11 amino acids. V lost 3 bases and J 7 bases, leaving 4 bases between the germline ends. CDR3 nucleotides: TGTGCCAGCAGTTTTAGCCAGCCCCAGCATTTT. This sequence encodes CASSFSQPQHF.

Many counts were recorded for this clonotype. The chain is built from TRBV5-1 and TRBJ1-1; D call uncertain. Trimming left V 2 bases short and J 3 bases short, with 14 bases between. Germline loops: CDR1 SGHRS, CDR2 YFSETQ. The length of the CDR3 is 15 residues. This chain's CDR3 is CASSLNTGFDTEAFF. The DNA of the CDR3 is TGCGCCAGCAGCTTAAACACGGGTTTCGACACTGAAGCTTTCTTT.

In this sample, this clonotype turned up many times. V is TRBV11-2 and J is TRBJ2-7; TRBD2 might be the D (6 bases). V lost 5 bases, J lost 4 bases, and 18 bases lay in between. The CDR3 runs 15 residues. Germline V CDR1 and CDR2: SGHAT, FQNNGV. The CDR3 coding sequence is TGTGCCAGCAGCGGAGGGTTTGTTCTTGGATACGAGCAGTACTTC. Its protein product is CASSGGFVLGYEQYF.

Many counts were recorded for this clonotype. The chain employs TRBV15 and TRBJ1-5, with D unresolved. The CDR3 runs to 14 residues. V was pared by 2 bases and J by 7 bases, with 12 bases between. The germline CDR1 and CDR2 sequences are LNHNV and YYDKDF (reference sequence). The CDR3 loop is CATSRYGFGQPQHF. For the CDR3, the DNA is TGTGCCACCAGCAGATACGGCTTCGGCCAGCCCCAGCATTTT.

This clonotype was detected many times. V and J are TRBV5-1 and TRBJ1-2; 9 bases agree with TRBD1. J gave up 8 bases and V 4 bases, and 9 bases lay outside the gene matches. The CDR3 runs 14 residues. Per germline, CDR1 SGHRS and CDR2 YFSETQ. The CDR3: CASSLPGQGGGYTF. The CDR3 nucleotides are TGCGCCAGCAGCCTACCGGGACAGGGAGGAGGCTACACCTTC.

The gene calls are TRBV28 and TRBJ1-1; 10 nucleotides line up with TRBD1. V trimming: 5 bases; J trimming: 11 bases; junction bases outside the gene matches: 14. The CDR3 runs 15 residues. Per the germline V gene, CDR1 is MDHEN and CDR2 is SYDVKM. The CDR3 is CASSGTGALLSDAFF. DNA of the CDR3: TGTGCCAGCAGTGGGACAGGGGCCCTCCTGAGCGATGCTTTCTTT. Filled out from reference TRBV28 and TRBJ1-1, the complete variable domain reads DVKVTQSSRYLVKRTGEKVFLECVQDMDHENMFWYRQDPGLGLRLIYFSYDVKMKEKGDIPEGYSVSREKKERFSLILESASTNQTSMYLCASSGTGALLSDAFFGQGTRLTVV.

There are a few counts of this clonotype. The chain has TRBV12-3 or TRBV12-4 and TRBJ2-5; TRBD2 matches at 8 bases. CDR3 length equals 14 residues. The trim removed 6 bases at V and 3 bases at J, leaving 6 bases unmatched. The DNA for the CDR3 is TGTGCCAGCAGCCCCGGGACTAGGGAAGAGACCCAGTACTTC. Translated: CASSPGTREETQYF.

V and J are TRBV11-2 and TRBJ2-5; D possibly corresponds to TRBD1 (6 bases). Germline CDR1 SGHAT, CDR2 FQNNGV. This CDR3 contains 15 residues. V gave up 2 bases and J gave up 0 bases, with 10 bases separating them. Written as DNA, the CDR3 is TGTGCCAGCAGCTTATCGAAGGGGGACCAAGAGACCCAGTACTTC. Translating gives CASSLSKGDQETQYF.

This clonotype has at least ten counts. The rearrangement joins TRBV15 to TRBJ2-7; tentatively, D is TRBD2 (7 bases). With 0 bases removed from V and 2 bases from J, the gap between germline ends came to 23 bases. CDR1 and CDR2 from the germline V gene are LNHNV and YYDKDF (reference sequence). This CDR3 has 19 residues. DNA for the CDR3: TGTGCCACCAGCAGAGAGACAGGCACAGGCGGGAGATCGCCCTACGAGCAGTACTTC. This sequence encodes CATSRETGTGGRSPYEQYF.